This T cell receptor (beta chain) was sequenced during a study of monozygotic twins with inflammatory bowel disease. Study findings and constraints: IBD patients shared fewer clonotypes with other individuals than healthy twins, especially patients with disease activity signs. Twins with IBD were found to have lower TCRbeta diversity (inverse Simpson) than healthy co-twins. Different subtypes (of T cells) could not be told apart from one another.

Germline values: CDR1 MNHEY, CDR2 SMNVEV (reference sequence). This CDR3 is built from 14 residues. One entry per CDR3 protein, without DNA, is what TCRdb gives after re-calling the 5' RACE reads. This sample's table has over 35,000 distinct CDR3 sequences. With regard to this clonotype: What it binds is not known.

Collection of an approximately 2.6 ml blood sample took place per donor. The sequenced sample consisted of blood. This sequence joins TRBV27 and TRBJ2-1; TCRdb gives TRBD1 as the D gene, but with no DNA this cannot be confirmed. The source of this sequence is a human donor with ulcerative colitis or Crohn's disease, or a healthy co-twin of an affected twin (not recorded which). CDR3 residues: CASSSGGPYNEQFF.